The 16 T cell receptor beta chains below all came from one sample that was sequenced in a study of tumor and adjacent non-tumor tissue in lung cancer. This sample's RNA came from whole unsorted tissue. The library came from three nested PCR rounds adapted from ARM-PCR protocols. TCRdb reprocessed the multiplex PCR reads via MiXCR and lists one record per CDR3 protein. The sample has 220,000 or so distinct CDR3 sequences, 71% seen once. The sample consisted of lung tumor tissue. The receptors stem from a man in his 60s with non-small cell lung cancer.

To note about this clonotype: A junction boundary mismatches the germline segment, possibly from a read error. The V gene is TRBV29-1, the J gene TRBJ2-6; D not certain. This CDR3 has 14 amino acids. Germline V CDR1 and CDR2: SQVTM, ANQGSEA. The CDR3 DNA is TGCAGCGTTGAGGATATCTCTGGGGTCAACGTCCTGACTTTC. Residues: CSVEDISGVNVLTF.

CDR3 sequence (DNA): TGCAGCGCTCGCCAAGACAGGGAAGGGGAGCAGTACTTC. Protein: CSARQDREGEQYF. J is TRBJ2-7 and V is TRBV29-1; TRBD1 matches at 7 bases. The ends lost 7 bases at V and 7 bases at J; junction bases unmatched: 13. The CDR3 extends over 13 amino acids. Germline V CDR1 and CDR2: SQVTM, ANQGSEA.

On this clonotype itself: This clone may be a read error of a much larger clone one base away. The chain employs TRBV7-2 and TRBJ2-3; D possibly matches TRBD1 or TRBD2 (5 bases each). The CDR3 is made up of 14 amino acids. V lost 5 bases to trimming and J lost 2 bases, with 11 bases between them. Per germline, CDR1 SGHTA and CDR2 FQGNSA. Written as DNA, the CDR3 is TGTGCCAGCAGCCCTAGCAGGGCCACAGATACGCAGTATTTT. It translates to CASSPSRATDTQYF. The variable domain in full, with the rest retrieved from reference TRBV7-2 and TRBJ2-3, is GAGVSQSPSNKVTEKGKDVELRCDPISGHTALYWYRQSLGQGLEFLIYFQGNSAPDKSGLPSDRFSAERTGGSVSTLTIQRTQQEDSAVYLCASSPSRATDTQYFGPGTRLTVL.

This clonotype has a single count. A much larger clone differs from this one at a single base, so this may be a read error. Because it lacks the conserved phenylalanine or tryptophan at the end, this CDR3 is likely a read error. The rearrangement uses TRBV10-3 and TRBJ2-7; perhaps TRBD2 as D (6 bases). CDR1 and CDR2 (germline): ENHRY, SYGVKD. The V gene lost 10 bases and the J gene lost 0 bases, with 16 bases spanning the gap. The CDR3 contains 14 residues. CDR3 residues: CATLPGLGSYEQYL. In nucleotides, the CDR3 is TGTGCCACCTTACCGGGACTGGGCTCCTACGAGCAGTACTTA.

A note on this clonotype: A much larger clone sits a single nucleotide away, making a read error possible. The J gene is TRBJ2-7, the V gene TRBV20-1; D not resolved. V was clipped by 2 bases and J by 6 bases, with 11 bases between them. This CDR3 is 12 amino acids long. The germline CDR1 and CDR2 sequences are DFQATT and SNEGSKA (reference sequence). The CDR3 coding sequence is TGCAGTGCTAGAAGCATGAAGAGCGAGCAGTACTTC. Translation: CSARSMKSEQYF.

This clonotype was seen a handful of times. The V and J genes are TRBV20-1 and TRBJ2-3, with D possibly being TRBD2 (6 bases). Germline V gene lookup returns CDR1 DFQATT and CDR2 SNEGSKA (reference sequence). The CDR3 spans 15 residues. Between the trimmed V and J ends, which lost 6 bases and 7 bases, there was a span of 23 bases. Here the CDR3 reads CSARIAAVPGNTQYF. In nucleotides, the CDR3 is TGCAGTGCACGTATAGCGGCGGTACCCGGGAATACGCAGTATTTT.

Worth noting for this clonotype: The junction and the germline gene differ at one end; a read error may be behind it. The chain carries TRBV20-1 and TRBJ2-3; 9 nucleotides align to TRBD2. The CDR3 contains 15 residues. Looked up from germline, CDR1 is DFQATT and CDR2 is SNEGSKA (reference sequence). CDR3 protein: CSASVGLAGLDTQCF. The CDR3 DNA sequence: TGCAGTGCTAGCGTAGGGCTAGCGGGGTTGGATACGCAGTGTTTT.

With respect to this clonotype: Since the CDR3 does not end with the conserved phenylalanine or tryptophan, this likely comes from a read error. The limits of the CDR3 on the DNA are not certain, so only TCRdb's listed CDR3 is given. V usage is TRBV11-3 and J usage is TRBJ2-1; whether TRBD1, the table's D call, matches the DNA was not checked. The CDR3 is 13 residues long, counting both termini. Per the germline V gene, CDR1 is SGHNT and CDR2 is YENEEA. CDR3 protein: CASSRTVDNERFL.

To note about this clonotype: Since no conserved phenylalanine or tryptophan closes the CDR3, a read error is the likely cause. This chain links TRBV11-3 with TRBJ2-2; no reliable D call. This CDR3 contains 14 residues. The germline V gene has CDR1 SGHNT and CDR2 YENEEA. CDR3 sequence reads: CASSVGSNTGELFL. For the CDR3, the DNA is TGTGCTAGCAGCGTTGGGTCGAACACCGGGGAGCTGTTTCTT.

This clonotype was seen a single time. One junction end does not reproduce the germline sequence, and a read error may be involved. This chain joins TRBV11-2 and TRBJ2-7, with no clear D. In germline, CDR1 is SGHAT, CDR2 FQNNGV. There are 14 residues in the CDR3. The DNA of the CDR3 is TGTGCCAGCAGCCTTAGGTCAAGCTCCTACAAGCAGTACTTC. Its protein is CASSLRSSSYKQYF.

Comments on this clonotype: With a much larger clone just one base away, this may be a read error. The chain joins TRBV12-3 or TRBV12-4 to TRBJ1-5; 9 bases fit TRBD1. CDR3 length: 16 amino acids. The chain's CDR3 is CASSLAGQGSNQPKHF. The CDR3 region has the DNA TGTGCCAGCAGTTTAGCGGGACAGGGTTCCAATCAGCCCAAGCATTTT.

This clonotype has a handful of counts. J is TRBJ1-6 and V is TRBV12-3 or TRBV12-4; 11 nucleotides align to TRBD1. V was pared by 5 bases and J by 7 bases, with 4 bases of the junction left unmatched. The CDR3 has 15 residues. The CDR3 DNA sequence: TGTGCCAGCAGTCCGAGGACAGGGGGCAATTCACCCCTCCACTTT. Its translation: CASSPRTGGNSPLHF.

With regard to this clonotype: Germline and junction disagree at one end, which may indicate a read error. V gene TRBV30 combines with J gene TRBJ2-3, with 7 bases aligning to TRBD2. Germline V gene data show CDR1 as GTSNPN and CDR2 as SVGIG (reference sequence). The CDR3 is 12 residues long. CDR3 sequence (DNA): TGTGCCTGGAGTCCGGGAGGTGATAAGCAGTATTTT. Amino acid sequence: CAWSPGGDKQYF.

This rearrangement joins TRBV4-1 to TRBJ1-5; no definite D call. There are 16 residues in the CDR3. Germline assignment: CDR1 MGHRA and CDR2 YSYEKL. V lost 1 base, J lost 6 bases, and 16 bases lay in between. The CDR3 here is CASSQGWSGGTQPQHF. The CDR3 DNA sequence: TGCGCCAGCAGCCAAGGGTGGTCAGGAGGTACTCAGCCCCAGCATTTT.

A remark on this clonotype: A much larger clone sits a single nucleotide away, making a read error possible. The V gene is TRBV12-3 or TRBV12-4, the J gene TRBJ1-1; D is unresolved. The V end was cut by 4 bases, the J end by 6 bases, with 9 bases between. This CDR3 comprises 12 residues. CDR3: CASSWANSEAFF. The CDR3 coding sequence is TGTGCCAGCAGTTGGGCCAACTCTGAAGCTTTCTTT.

There are a few counts of this clonotype. V and J are TRBV5-6 and TRBJ1-2, with 10 bases matching TRBD1. There are 17 residues in the CDR3. With 3 bases clipped from V and 0 bases from J, the junction kept 8 bases outside the gene matches. Germline V CDR1 and CDR2: SGHDT, YYEEEE. CDR3 coding DNA: TGTGCCAGCAGCTCAAGGTGGGACAGGGGCGCTAACTATGGCTACACCTTC. Its translation is CASSSRWDRGANYGYTF.